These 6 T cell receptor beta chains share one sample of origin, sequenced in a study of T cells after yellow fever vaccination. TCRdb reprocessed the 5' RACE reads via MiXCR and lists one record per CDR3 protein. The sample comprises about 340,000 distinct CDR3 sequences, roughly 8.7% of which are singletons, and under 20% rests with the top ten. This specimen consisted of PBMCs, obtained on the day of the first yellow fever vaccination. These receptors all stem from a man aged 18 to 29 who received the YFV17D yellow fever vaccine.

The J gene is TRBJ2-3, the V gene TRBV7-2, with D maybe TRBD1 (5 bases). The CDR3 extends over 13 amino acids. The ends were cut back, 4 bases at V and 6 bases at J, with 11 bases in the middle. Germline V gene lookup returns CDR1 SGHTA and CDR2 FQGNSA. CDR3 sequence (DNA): TGTGCCAGCAGCTCAGGGCCCTGGGATACGCAGTATTTT. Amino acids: CASSSGPWDTQYF.

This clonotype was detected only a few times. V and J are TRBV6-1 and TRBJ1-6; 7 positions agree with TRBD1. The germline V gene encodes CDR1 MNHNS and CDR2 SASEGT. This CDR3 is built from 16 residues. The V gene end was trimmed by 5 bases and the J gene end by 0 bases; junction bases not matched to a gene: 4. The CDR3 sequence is CASSPQGVSYNSPLHF. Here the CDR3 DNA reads TGTGCCAGCAGTCCCCAGGGGGTCTCCTATAATTCACCCCTCCACTTT.

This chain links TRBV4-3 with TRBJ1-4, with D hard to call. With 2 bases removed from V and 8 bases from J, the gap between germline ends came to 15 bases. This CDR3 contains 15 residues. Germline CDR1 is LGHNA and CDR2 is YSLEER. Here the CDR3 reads CASSQSIRFGEKLFF. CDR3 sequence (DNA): TGCGCCAGCAGCCAATCGATCAGGTTTGGGGAAAAACTGTTTTTT.

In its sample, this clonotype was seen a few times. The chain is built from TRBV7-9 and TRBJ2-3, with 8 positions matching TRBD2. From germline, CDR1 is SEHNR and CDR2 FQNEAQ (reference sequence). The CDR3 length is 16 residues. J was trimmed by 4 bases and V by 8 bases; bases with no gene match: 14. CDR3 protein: CASDLTGGPRADTQYF. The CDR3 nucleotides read TGTGCCAGCGACCTCACGGGGGGGCCTAGGGCAGATACGCAGTATTTT.

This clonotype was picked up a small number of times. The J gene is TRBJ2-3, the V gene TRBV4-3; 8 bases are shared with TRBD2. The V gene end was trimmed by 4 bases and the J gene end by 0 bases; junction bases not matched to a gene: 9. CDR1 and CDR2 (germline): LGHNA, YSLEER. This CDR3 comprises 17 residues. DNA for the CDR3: TGCGCCAGCAGCCCTAAAGCGGGGGATAGTAGCACAGATACGCAGTATTTT. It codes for CASSPKAGDSSTDTQYF.

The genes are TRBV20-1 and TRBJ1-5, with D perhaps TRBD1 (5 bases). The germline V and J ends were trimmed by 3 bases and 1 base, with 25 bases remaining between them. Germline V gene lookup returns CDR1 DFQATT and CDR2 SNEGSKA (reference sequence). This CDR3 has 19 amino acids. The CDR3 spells CSASRYRDFGRASNQPQHF. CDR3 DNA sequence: TGCAGTGCTAGCCGATATCGGGACTTTGGGAGGGCGAGCAATCAGCCCCAGCATTTT.